The 26 T cell receptor beta chains given below trace back to one sample, sequenced in a study of shared clonotypes between healthy human individuals (dated by TCRdb to the early 2020s). The library came from the immunoSEQ multiplex PCR assay. Here the immuneACCESS table is served through TCRdb, limited to in-frame sequences with V and J called. Missing clones are a known gap in these copies; in checked studies unresolved V genes cover under half, and the rest lacks a known reason. The sample table records 1.4 million to 1.5 million clones; roughly 96% of these occur just once. The ten most abundant clones make up roughly 1.2% of the sample. The source material was naive CD4+ T cells sorted from blood. Interpreted using the paper, the cell subset or site label stands for: CD45RA+ positively selected. The receptors shown here come from a man aged 25 to 40 in good health.

The V call is TRBV6-6, the J call TRBJ1-5; D is unresolved. The V gene lost 4 bases and the J gene lost 6 bases, with 7 bases spanning the gap. CDR1 and CDR2 from the germline V gene are MNHNY and SVGAGI (reference sequence). This CDR3 has 12 residues. The CDR3 loop reads CASSWEAQPQHF. Here the CDR3 DNA reads TGTGCCAGCAGTTGGGAGGCTCAGCCCCAGCATTTT.

In nucleotides, the CDR3 is TGTGCCAGCAGCTTTGGCCCTTTGGGGGGGCAGCAGTACTTC. It yields the protein CASSFGPLGGQQYF. V gene TRBV7-7 combines with J gene TRBJ2-7; D may be TRBD2 (7 bases). CDR3 length: 14 residues. The germline V and J ends were trimmed by 3 bases and 8 bases, with 17 bases remaining between them. From germline, CDR1 is SSHAT and CDR2 FNYEAQ (reference sequence).

The chain has TRBV4-1 and TRBJ2-3; D gene uncertain. The ends were cut back, 4 bases at V and 0 bases at J, with 5 bases in the middle. Germline V gene lookup returns CDR1 MGHRA and CDR2 YSYEKL. The CDR3 totals 13 residues. The CDR3: CASSRPSTDTQYF. Written as DNA, the CDR3 is TGCGCCAGCAGCCGTCCTAGCACAGATACGCAGTATTTT.

This rearrangement joins TRBV7-9 to TRBJ2-3; D is unresolved. The CDR3 contains 14 residues. Trimming cost V 7 bases and J 0 bases, with 11 bases left between them. Germline V lookup: CDR1 SEHNR, CDR2 FQNEAQ (reference sequence). As DNA, the CDR3 is TGTGCCAGCAAGGGTCTGTCTAGCACAGATACGCAGTATTTT. It codes for CASKGLSSTDTQYF.

This clone was counted once. The gene calls are TRBV19 and TRBJ2-7; the D call may be TRBD1 or TRBD2 (5 bases each). This CDR3 region has 14 residues. Germline CDR1 is LNHDA and CDR2 is SQIVND (reference sequence). Trimming cost V 7 bases and J 3 bases, with 16 bases left between them. The CDR3 region is CASNNPGRNYEQYF. The CDR3 DNA sequence: TGTGCCAGTAATAATCCAGGGAGAAACTACGAGCAGTACTTC.

In this sample, this clone turned up a few times. Distinct nucleotide sequences in the sample also encode this CDR3. The V and J genes are TRBV20-1 and TRBJ1-5; the D is unclear. In germline, CDR1 is DFQATT, CDR2 SNEGSKA (reference sequence). V dropped 3 bases and J dropped 4 bases, with 4 bases sitting between them. The CDR3 covers 11 residues. The CDR3: CSASGNQPQHF. CDR3 nucleotide sequence: TGCAGTGCTAGCGGAAATCAGCCCCAGCATTTT.

The J gene is TRBJ2-5, the V gene TRBV25-1; D gene ambiguous. The CDR3 runs 17 residues. Germline CDR1 is MGHDK and CDR2 is SYGVNS. V lost 5 bases, J lost 3 bases, and 22 bases lay in between. The CDR3 coding sequence is TGTGCCAGCAGTAAACTCCCCGGGTCGGCGGTCAAAGAGACCCAGTACTTC. This codes for CASSKLPGSAVKETQYF. Together with reference TRBV25-1 and TRBJ2-5, the CDR3 gives the full variable domain: EADIYQTPRYLVIGTGKKITLECSQTMGHDKMYWYQQDPGMELHLIHYSYGVNSTEKGDLSSESTVSRIRTEHFPLTLESARPSHTSQYLCASSKLPGSAVKETQYFGPGTRLLVL.

The chain joins TRBV14 to TRBJ2-1, with D perhaps TRBD2 (5 bases). Germline V lookup: CDR1 SGHDN, CDR2 FVKESK. The V and J ends lost 1 base and 10 bases respectively, with 11 bases between them. This CDR3 is 13 amino acids long. CDR3 in DNA: TGTGCCAGCAGCCAAGGGGTTGCGGGCGAGCAGTTCTTC. Protein: CASSQGVAGEQFF.

The chain combines TRBV5-1 with TRBJ2-1; TRBD2 agrees at 11 bases. The germline CDR1 and CDR2 sequences are SGHRS and YFSETQ. This CDR3 region has 16 residues. J lost 9 bases, V lost 2 bases, and 10 bases had no gene match. The CDR3 DNA reads TGCGCCAGCAGCTTATTGACTAGCGGGAATGCGGGTGAGCAGTTCTTC. As protein: CASSLLTSGNAGEQFF.

The chain has TRBV27 and TRBJ2-3; D perhaps matches TRBD1 (5 bases). V was pared by 5 bases and J by 2 bases, with 17 bases between. Germline CDR1 reads MNHEY; CDR2 reads SMNVEV (reference sequence). The CDR3 contains 16 residues. The CDR3 DNA is TGTGCCAGCAGTCCTAGGGCAGGGCTTTACACAGATACGCAGTATTTT. This codes for CASSPRAGLYTDTQYF.

CDR3 region: CASSLRSRGVPNTGELFF. In DNA form, the CDR3 reads TGCGCCAGCAGCTTGCGGAGTAGGGGAGTACCGAACACCGGGGAGCTGTTTTTT. This chain joins TRBV5-1 and TRBJ2-2; D may be TRBD1 or TRBD2 (5 bases each). The germline V gene has CDR1 SGHRS and CDR2 YFSETQ. There are 18 residues in the CDR3. The V end lost 1 base, the J end lost 0 bases, and 16 bases lay between the germline ends.

A word on this clone: The sample carries other DNA sequences with the same CDR3. The CDR3 bases are TGCGCCAGCAGTGAGTCCGGGTACGAGCAGTACTTC. This translates into CASSESGYEQYF. The chain is built from TRBV10-1 and TRBJ2-7; D gene ambiguous. V shed 0 bases and J shed 4 bases, with 4 bases lying between them. The CDR3 sequence is 12 residues long. Looked up from germline, CDR1 is WNHNN and CDR2 is SYGVQD (reference sequence).

V usage is TRBV5-1 and J usage is TRBJ1-1, with unresolved D. CDR1 SGHRS and CDR2 YFSETQ come from the germline V gene. The CDR3 spans 14 residues. The ends were cut back, 4 bases at V and 5 bases at J, with 15 bases in the middle. In DNA form, the CDR3 reads TGCGCCAGCAGCATTGGTGGAAAGACAACTGAAGCTTTCTTT. It yields the protein CASSIGGKTTEAFF.

V and J are TRBV6-1 and TRBJ2-2, with 11 nucleotides matching TRBD2. Trimming took 4 bases from V and 6 from J; bases not matched to a gene: 10. The CDR3 has 17 residues. Germline-derived CDR1 and CDR2 are MNHNS and SASEGT. CDR3 residues: CASSATTSGSWPGELFF. The CDR3 nucleotides read TGTGCCAGCAGTGCGACAACTAGCGGGAGTTGGCCCGGGGAGCTGTTTTTT.

V is TRBV7-3 and J is TRBJ2-1; TRBD1 matches at 8 bases. The ends lost 5 bases at V and 5 bases at J; junction bases unmatched: 8. Germline lookup yields CDR1 SGHTA and CDR2 FQGTGA. The CDR3 has 15 amino acids. The CDR3 loop reads CASSANRGNHNEQFF. The DNA for the CDR3 is TGTGCCAGCAGCGCTAACAGGGGGAATCACAATGAGCAGTTCTTC.

This rearrangement joins TRBV2 to TRBJ2-7; 7 nucleotides align to TRBD1. CDR1 and CDR2 from the germline V gene are SNHLY and FYNNEI. The length of the CDR3 is 15 residues. Unmatched junction bases numbered 6, after V lost 4 bases and J lost 0 bases. The CDR3 protein is CASSGGQLISYEQYF. CDR3 nucleotide sequence: TGTGCCAGCAGTGGGGGACAGCTAATCTCCTACGAGCAGTACTTC.

The gene calls are TRBV7-8 and TRBJ1-3; D perhaps matches TRBD1 (5 bases). Germline V gives CDR1 SGHVS, CDR2 FQNEAQ. Trimming stripped 0 bases from V and 1 base from J, with 7 bases between. CDR3 length equals 15 residues. CDR3 bases: TGTGCCAGCAGCTTAGCCGGGGGTTCTGGAAACACCATATATTTT. Its protein product is CASSLAGGSGNTIYF. The entire variable domain, with the rest obtained from reference TRBV7-8 and TRBJ1-3, is as follows: GAGVSQSPRYKVAKRGQDVALRCDPISGHVSLFWYQQALGQGPEFLTYFQNEAQLDKSGLPSDRFFAERPEGSVSTLKIQRTQQEDSAVYLCASSLAGGSGNTIYFGEGSWLTVV.

About this clone itself: Within the sample, other DNA sequences also encode this same CDR3. The DNA of the CDR3 is TGTGCCAGCAGTTACTCCGGGACAGGCCGCTACGAGCAGTACTTC. Translation: CASSYSGTGRYEQYF. This chain joins TRBV6-6 and TRBJ2-7; 8 bases are shared with TRBD1. The CDR3 loop spans 15 amino acids. The ends lost 0 bases at V and 3 bases at J; junction bases unmatched: 4. CDR1 is MNHNY and CDR2 is SVGAGI in the germline V gene (reference sequence).

The chain uses TRBV4-3 and TRBJ2-3, with 12 bases that match TRBD2. This CDR3 is built from 22 residues. V was clipped by 1 base and J by 6 bases; unmatched bases: 23. Germline CDR1 reads LGHNA; CDR2 reads YSLEER. DNA of the CDR3: TGCGCCAGCAGCCAAGGACAATTCGGGGCTTGGACTAGCGGGACTGTGGGCGATACGCAGTATTTT. Its translation: CASSQGQFGAWTSGTVGDTQYF.

The CDR3 loop is CASSLNTGTQETQYF. The CDR3 DNA reads TGTGCCAGCTCACTAAACACAGGGACCCAAGAGACCCAGTACTTC. The rearrangement joins TRBV18 to TRBJ2-5; tentative D call: TRBD1 (6 bases). With 4 bases removed from V and 1 base from J, the gap between germline ends came to 13 bases. The CDR3 covers 15 residues. Germline V gene data show CDR1 as KGHSH and CDR2 as LQKENI.

The J gene is TRBJ2-1, the V gene TRBV14, with 10 bases aligning to TRBD2. Germline CDR1 reads SGHDN; CDR2 reads FVKESK. There are 15 residues in the CDR3. V was clipped by 0 bases and J by 7 bases; unmatched bases: 3. The DNA of the CDR3 is TGTGCCAGCAGCCAAGAACTAGCGGGGAAAAATGAGCAGTTCTTC. Residues: CASSQELAGKNEQFF. Full variable domain (missing parts from reference TRBV14 and TRBJ2-1): EAGVTQFPSHSVIEKGQTVTLRCDPISGHDNLYWYRRVMGKEIKFLLHFVKESKQDESGMPNNRFLAERTGGTYSTLKVQPAELEDSGVYFCASSQELAGKNEQFFGPGTRLTVL.

The chain uses TRBV7-9 and TRBJ1-4; a possible D gene is TRBD1 (5 bases). Trimming removed 7 bases at V and 3 bases at J, with 18 bases between. The CDR3 extends over 16 amino acids. The V gene's germline CDR1 is SEHNR and CDR2 FQNEAQ (reference sequence). The CDR3 DNA reads as TGTGCCAGCAATAAGGGGCCAGAGGCGTCTAATGAAAAACTGTTTTTT. This translates into CASNKGPEASNEKLFF.

The J gene is TRBJ2-3, the V gene TRBV11-2, with no clear D. Germline values: CDR1 SGHAT, CDR2 FQNNGV. Between the trimmed V and J ends, which lost 1 base and 4 bases, there was a span of 3 bases. CDR3 length equals 12 residues. The CDR3 region is CASSLVADTQYF. The CDR3 region has the DNA TGTGCCAGCAGCTTAGTGGCAGATACGCAGTATTTT.

The V call is TRBV6-5, the J call TRBJ2-7; D unclear. The germline V gene encodes CDR1 MNHEY and CDR2 SVGAGI. Trimming stripped 2 bases from V and 7 bases from J, with 15 bases between. The CDR3 loop spans 14 amino acids. As DNA, the CDR3 is TGTGCCAGCAGTTACCTGGCTTATCTGGGGGAGCAGTACTTC. Its protein product is CASSYLAYLGEQYF.

The V gene is TRBV9, the J gene TRBJ1-1; D possibly corresponds to TRBD1 (5 bases). V shed 0 bases and J shed 1 base, with 16 bases lying between them. CDR3 length: 17 residues. The germline CDR1 and CDR2 sequences are SGDLS and YYNGEE. The CDR3 coding sequence is TGTGCCAGCAGCGTAGAGACCGTACCCAGGGAGAACACTGAAGCTTTCTTT. Translation gives CASSVETVPRENTEAFF.

This clone occurred a few times. The chain combines TRBV5-1 with TRBJ2-1; D remains ambiguous. This CDR3 has 11 amino acids. V gave up 3 bases and J gave up 2 bases, with 0 bases separating them. CDR1 and CDR2 from the germline V gene are SGHRS and YFSETQ. The CDR3 DNA is TGCGCCAGCAGCTCCTACAATGAGCAGTTCTTC. This translates into CASSSYNEQFF.